Each of the 22 T cell receptor beta chains below was sequenced from the same sample in a study of regulatory T cells in long-lasting Graves disease. The TCR beta library used iRepertoire HTBI primers with Arm-PCR amplification of CDR3. TCRdb re-called the multiplex PCR reads through MiXCR, storing one row per CDR3 protein. The sample lists approximately 400,000 distinct CDR3 sequences; around 14% were seen once. Time point here: newly diagnosed GD, antithyroid drugs for less than 3 months. PBMC-derived RNA was used for the TCR library. A further study also used this sample, focusing on T cells in Graves' hyperthyroidism and ophthalmopathy.

The specimen was peripheral blood mononuclear cells (PBMCs), collected at new diagnosis, from a patient treated with antithyroid drugs. The receptors originated from a woman in her twenties or thirties with Graves disease.

The chain links TRBV19 to TRBJ2-7; no reliable D call. Germline-derived CDR1 and CDR2 are LNHDA and SQIVND (reference sequence). Trimming shortened V by 4 bases and J by 3 bases, and 7 bases separated the two germline ends. There are 12 residues in the CDR3. Written as DNA, the CDR3 is TGTGCCAGTAGTACAACAAACTACGAGCAGTACTTC. Protein sequence: CASSTTNYEQYF.

This clonotype has more than one count but fewer than ten. The V gene is TRBV9, the J gene TRBJ2-3, with 9 bases that match TRBD2. V lost 2 bases, J lost 3 bases, and 4 bases stayed unmatched. In germline, CDR1 is SGDLS, CDR2 YYNGEE. This CDR3 has 15 amino acids. Here the CDR3 reads CASSVIAGETDTQYF. CDR3 coding DNA: TGTGCCAGCAGCGTGATAGCGGGAGAAACAGATACGCAGTATTTT.

This clonotype was counted ten times or more. The J gene is TRBJ2-3, the V gene TRBV19; TRBD2 matches at 10 bases. The CDR3 spans 16 residues. The V gene end was trimmed by 3 bases and the J gene end by 1 base; junction bases not matched to a gene: 4. CDR1 and CDR2 (germline): LNHDA, SQIVND (reference sequence). For the CDR3, the DNA is TGTGCCAGTAGTATTGACGGGACTAGCGGCACAGATACGCAGTATTTT. Translation: CASSIDGTSGTDTQYF.

This rearrangement joins TRBV24-1 to TRBJ2-4, with D perhaps TRBD1 (6 bases). Trimming shortened V by 4 bases and J by 8 bases, and 14 bases separated the two germline ends. CDR3 length: 14 amino acids. Germline CDR1 is KGHDR and CDR2 is SFDVKD. CDR3 amino acids: CATSDPGDGDIQYF. In DNA form, the CDR3 reads TGTGCCACCAGTGACCCAGGGGATGGGGACATTCAGTACTTC.

This clonotype was counted many times. The chain joins TRBV5-1 to TRBJ1-1; 7 positions agree with TRBD1. V lost 0 bases, J lost 4 bases, and 6 bases stayed unmatched. CDR1 SGHRS and CDR2 YFSETQ come from the germline V gene. The CDR3 runs to 15 residues. The CDR3 DNA reads as TGCGCCAGCAGCTTGGAAGTGTCAGGGGGCACTGAAGCTTTCTTT. It codes for CASSLEVSGGTEAFF.

V and J are TRBV29-1 and TRBJ2-7; a weak D match, TRBD2 (6 bases). V lost 4 bases to trimming and J lost 3 bases, with 10 bases between them. The CDR3 totals 12 residues. The germline V gene encodes CDR1 SQVTM and CDR2 ANQGSEA. As DNA, the CDR3 is TGCAGCGTTGGACGGGAGATCTACGAGCAGTACTTC. Translating gives CSVGREIYEQYF.

The chain carries TRBV7-6 and TRBJ1-3; D not resolved. CDR3 length: 18 amino acids. Germline lookup yields CDR1 SGHVS and CDR2 FNYEAQ. Trimming pared 2 bases from V and 0 bases from J, leaving 17 bases between. CDR3 protein: CASSLNTAALISGNTIYF. The CDR3 DNA is TGTGCCAGCAGCTTAAATACGGCGGCTCTGATCTCTGGAAACACCATATATTTT.

This clonotype has a count of ten or more. The junction differs from germline at one of its ends, possibly a read error. The chain uses TRBV13 and TRBJ1-2, with TRBD1 matching 7 bases. From germline, CDR1 is PRHDT and CDR2 FYEKMQ (reference sequence). There are 11 residues in the CDR3. The CDR3 DNA is TGTGCCAGCAGCTTAATTGGGACAGACTTCTTC. Translation gives CASSLIGTDFF.

The V and J genes are TRBV19 and TRBJ1-5; D is undetermined. This CDR3 region has 16 residues. The germline V and J ends were trimmed by 2 bases and 2 bases, with 13 bases remaining between them. Germline V gene lookup returns CDR1 LNHDA and CDR2 SQIVND (reference sequence). CDR3 bases: TGTGCCAGTAGTATATTTGGCAGCGGGGGCAATCAGCCCCAGCATTTT. Encoded protein: CASSIFGSGGNQPQHF.

The gene calls are TRBV19 and TRBJ2-1; 7 bases are a match to TRBD2. Per germline, CDR1 LNHDA and CDR2 SQIVND (reference sequence). There are 15 residues in the CDR3. Trimming cost V 3 bases and J 3 bases; bases outside gene matches: 5. The CDR3 is CASSIWSSGYNEQFF. DNA of the CDR3: TGTGCCAGTAGTATTTGGTCTAGCGGCTACAATGAGCAGTTCTTC.

Remarks on this clonotype: At one of its ends the junction is not consistent with the germline gene, which may arise from a read error. The V gene is TRBV18, the J gene TRBJ2-7; D assignment may be TRBD1 or TRBD2 (5 bases each). The CDR3 is 13 residues long. From germline, CDR1 is KGHSH and CDR2 LQKENI. CDR3 in DNA: TGTACCAGCTCACCACGAGGGGTCTACGAGCAGTACTTC. Its protein is CTSSPRGVYEQYF. The variable domain in full, completed from reference TRBV18 and TRBJ2-7, reads NAGVMQNPRHLVRRRGQEARLRCSPMKGHSHVYWYRQLPEEGLKFMVYLQKENIIDESGMPKERFSAEFPKEGPSILRIQQVVRGDSAAYFCTSSPRGVYEQYFGPGTRLTVT.

This sequence joins TRBV30 and TRBJ2-3; TRBD2 matches 11 bases. Losses at the gene ends were 2 bases for V and 6 bases for J; bases not matched to a gene: 13. CDR3 length: 17 amino acids. The germline V gene has CDR1 GTSNPN and CDR2 SVGIG (reference sequence). The CDR3 here is CAWSSSLSGRARDTQYF. In DNA form, the CDR3 reads TGTGCCTGGAGTTCCTCCCTTAGCGGGAGGGCCAGGGATACGCAGTATTTT.

This clonotype has ten or more counts. This chain connects TRBV7-9 to TRBJ2-7, with D tentatively TRBD2 (5 bases). The germline V gene has CDR1 SEHNR and CDR2 FQNEAQ (reference sequence). Trimming cost V 4 bases and J 3 bases, with 13 bases left between them. The CDR3 is made up of 14 amino acids. CDR3 DNA sequence: TGTGCCAGCAGCTCTAGGACGGAGGACTACGAGCAGTACTTC. Amino acid sequence: CASSSRTEDYEQYF.

This clonotype was seen a single time. The J gene is TRBJ2-7, the V gene TRBV28, with D unclear. The germline V and J ends were trimmed by 5 bases and 7 bases, with 9 bases remaining between them. In germline, CDR1 is MDHEN, CDR2 SYDVKM. This CDR3 spans 11 amino acids. The CDR3 reads CASSLVREQYF. The CDR3 nucleotides are TGTGCCAGCAGTCTTGTTCGTGAGCAGTACTTC.

This clonotype has a count of ten or more. This sequence joins TRBV20-1 and TRBJ1-2; 7 bases align to TRBD1. The CDR3 is 14 amino acids. The V gene's germline CDR1 is DFQATT and CDR2 SNEGSKA (reference sequence). J lost 4 bases, V lost 4 bases, and 9 bases had no gene match. The CDR3 protein is CSATHRTGGYGYTF. Here the CDR3 DNA reads TGCAGTGCTACCCACCGGACAGGCGGCTATGGCTACACCTTC.

This chain links TRBV5-1 with TRBJ2-7; TRBD2 is a possible D gene (5 bases). Trimming stripped 2 bases from V and 3 bases from J, with 12 bases between. CDR1 and CDR2 (germline): SGHRS, YFSETQ. This CDR3 is 14 amino acids long. CDR3 bases: TGCGCCAGCAGCTTTGTCGGGGATTACTACGAGCAGTACTTC. This translates into CASSFVGDYYEQYF.

This clonotype has only a few counts. The genes are TRBV6-1 and TRBJ2-5; 8 bases are shared with TRBD2. V was clipped by 5 bases and J by 5 bases; unmatched bases: 10. This CDR3 is 15 amino acids long. CDR1 is MNHNS, CDR2 SASEGT, per germline. The CDR3 DNA reads as TGTGCCAGCAGTCCGTTGAGCGGGAGAAGCGAGACCCAGTACTTC. Translation gives CASSPLSGRSETQYF.

The CDR3 DNA reads TGCAGTGCTAGAAAGGGAGGGAGGAATTCACCCCTCCACTTT. This sequence encodes CSARKGGRNSPLHF. The J gene is TRBJ1-6, the V gene TRBV20-1; D unresolved. The CDR3 loop spans 14 amino acids. V gave up 2 bases and J gave up 7 bases, with 12 bases separating them. Germline V CDR1 and CDR2: DFQATT, SNEGSKA (reference sequence).

The gene calls are TRBV20-1 and TRBJ2-7, with TRBD2 identical over 7 bases. V shed 1 base, J shed 4 bases, and the junction held 4 bases outside the gene matches. Germline CDR1 is DFQATT and CDR2 is SNEGSKA (reference sequence). This CDR3 region has 13 residues. In nucleotides, the CDR3 is TGCAGTGCTAGAGCTAGCGGAGGGTACGAGCAGTACTTC. It translates to CSARASGGYEQYF.

There are many counts of this clonotype. The J gene is TRBJ2-5, the V gene TRBV5-4; 7 bases align to TRBD2. Germline assignment: CDR1 SGHNT and CDR2 YYREEE (reference sequence). Trimming at V came to 2 bases and at J to 4 bases, leaving 11 bases not matched to a gene. CDR3 size: 16 residues. The CDR3 sequence: CASSLAGNRWIETQYF. CDR3 DNA sequence: TGTGCCAGCAGCTTAGCGGGGAATAGATGGATAGAGACCCAGTACTTC.

This clonotype has only a few counts. The rearrangement uses TRBV2 and TRBJ2-3; TRBD2 matches at 12 bases. J gave up 4 bases and V 4 bases, and 15 bases lay outside the gene matches. The CDR3 has 19 amino acids. CDR1 is SNHLY, CDR2 FYNNEI, per germline. For the CDR3, the DNA is TGTGCCAGCAGTGGAGCCACTTACCCTAGCGGGAGGGGCGCAGATACGCAGTATTTT. Its protein is CASSGATYPSGRGADTQYF.

Note on this clonotype: Just one base apart from a much larger clone, this may be a read error. The V call is TRBV5-1, the J call TRBJ2-2, with TRBD2 identical over 8 bases. V lost 4 bases, J lost 1 base, and 12 bases stayed unmatched. This CDR3 region has 18 residues. The V gene's germline CDR1 is SGHRS and CDR2 YFSETQ. The CDR3 nucleotides are TGCGCCAGCAGCACGGGACTAGTGGGAGGACGGAACACCGGGGAGCTGTTTTTT. It specifies CASSTGLVGGRNTGELFF.